Below, 19 T cell receptor beta chains from the same sample are listed, as sequenced in a study of T cell responses to AZD1222 COVID-19 vaccine. TCRdb's copy holds only in-frame clones and misses some; the assay was immunoSEQ multiplex PCR. The sample includes just under 150,000 clones, about 82% of them seen just once. The sequencing used peripheral blood, collected 28 days after the second AZD1222 dose. These receptors all come from an adult who received the AZD1222 COVID-19 vaccine.

This chain links TRBV6-5 with TRBJ2-2, with 15 bases that match TRBD2. Losses at the gene ends were 6 bases for V and 8 bases for J; bases not matched to a gene: 4. CDR1 and CDR2 (germline): MNHEY, SVGAGI. There are 15 residues in the CDR3. The DNA of the CDR3 is TGTGCCAGCAGCAGGACTAGCGGGGGGGGAGGGGAGCTGTTTTTT. Translating it yields CASSRTSGGGGELFF.

The chain carries TRBV4-1 and TRBJ2-7, with D possibly being TRBD2 (5 bases). The CDR3 loop spans 14 amino acids. Trimming took 2 bases from V and 7 from J, leaving 15 bases between them. Germline assignment: CDR1 MGHRA and CDR2 YSYEKL. The CDR3: CASSQYPGVGEQYF. CDR3 sequence (DNA): TGCGCCAGCAGCCAATACCCCGGGGTAGGGGAGCAGTACTTC.

This chain links TRBV27 with TRBJ2-6; D possibly matches TRBD1 or TRBD2 (6 bases each). The V gene's germline CDR1 is MNHEY and CDR2 SMNVEV (reference sequence). V shed 7 bases and J shed 0 bases, with 13 bases lying between them. This CDR3 is 16 amino acids long. CDR3 region: CASTGGVSSGANVLTF. The CDR3 DNA reads TGTGCCAGCACCGGGGGCGTTAGCTCTGGGGCCAACGTCCTGACTTTC. Filled out from reference TRBV27 and TRBJ2-6, the complete variable domain reads EAQVTQNPRYLITVTGKKLTVTCSQNMNHEYMSWYRQDPGLGLRQIYYSMNVEVTDKGDVPEGYKVSRKEKRNFPLILESPSPNQTSLYFCASTGGVSSGANVLTFGAGSRLTVL.

This clone was recorded at least ten times. This sequence joins TRBV4-2 and TRBJ1-5, with D possibly TRBD1 on 6 matching bases. The length of the CDR3 is 16 residues. Germline V gives CDR1 LGHNA, CDR2 YNFKEQ. V shed 2 bases and J shed 5 bases, with 16 bases lying between them. The CDR3 here is CASSQLRDTGHQPQHF. CDR3 sequence (DNA): TGTGCCAGCAGCCAACTCCGGGACACGGGACATCAGCCCCAGCATTTT.

The chain carries TRBV10-3 and TRBJ2-3; D is undetermined. The V end lost 4 bases, the J end lost 4 bases, and 3 bases lay between the germline ends. The CDR3 extends over 11 amino acids. CDR1 and CDR2 (germline): ENHRY, SYGVKD. CDR3 in amino acids: CAISGADTQYF. The CDR3 bases are TGTGCCATCAGTGGCGCAGATACGCAGTATTTT.

This sequence joins TRBV9 and TRBJ2-1; 14 bases are a match to TRBD2. CDR3 length: 16 amino acids. Trimming cost V 3 bases and J 2 bases; bases outside gene matches: 1. Germline CDR1 SGDLS, CDR2 YYNGEE. CDR3 bases: TGTGCCAGCAGCGGACTAGCGGGAGGGGCCTACAATGAGCAGTTCTTC. Translating gives CASSGLAGGAYNEQFF.

The rearrangement joins TRBV28 to TRBJ1-4; perhaps TRBD1 as D (5 bases). V shed 2 bases and J shed 4 bases, with 11 bases lying between them. Germline V gene lookup returns CDR1 MDHEN and CDR2 SYDVKM. CDR3 length: 15 residues. Here the CDR3 reads CASSLDGAYNEKLFF. The DNA of the CDR3 is TGTGCCAGCAGTTTAGACGGGGCCTATAATGAAAAACTGTTTTTT.

This rearrangement joins TRBV14 to TRBJ2-3; D ambiguous. V gave up 5 bases and J gave up 1 base, with 7 bases separating them. Germline V gives CDR1 SGHDN, CDR2 FVKESK. The CDR3 has 13 residues. The CDR3 loop is CASSFTRTDTQYF. CDR3 DNA sequence: TGTGCCAGCAGCTTCACCCGCACAGATACGCAGTATTTT. Using reference TRBV14 and TRBJ2-3 for the parts outside the CDR3, the full variable domain is EAGVTQFPSHSVIEKGQTVTLRCDPISGHDNLYWYRRVMGKEIKFLLHFVKESKQDESGMPNNRFLAERTGGTYSTLKVQPAELEDSGVYFCASSFTRTDTQYFGPGTRLTVL.

This chain connects TRBV5-1 to TRBJ2-5; no clear D. The CDR3 has 13 amino acids. Germline V gene lookup returns CDR1 SGHRS and CDR2 YFSETQ. V shed 4 bases and J shed 0 bases, with 7 bases lying between them. This chain's CDR3 is CASSGTDQETQYF. CDR3 DNA sequence: TGCGCCAGCAGCGGTACAGACCAAGAGACCCAGTACTTC.

The rearrangement links TRBV3-1 (or the pseudogene TRBV3-2) to TRBJ1-6; D perhaps matches TRBD1 (5 bases). CDR1 LGHDT and CDR2 YNNKEL come from the germline V gene (reference sequence). The length of the CDR3 is 13 residues. Trimming shortened V by 4 bases and J by 15 bases, and 16 bases separated the two germline ends. Here the CDR3 reads CASSRDDLEVLHF. The CDR3 bases are TGTGCCAGCAGCCGGGACGATCTGGAGGTCCTCCACTTT.

In this sample, this clone turned up once. The V gene is TRBV6-5, the J gene TRBJ1-4, with no clear D. V was trimmed by 4 bases and J by 1 base, leaving 4 bases between them. Per the germline V gene, CDR1 is MNHEY and CDR2 is SVGAGI. This CDR3 spans 13 amino acids. The CDR3 DNA follows: TGTGCCAGCAGTTGGCAAACTAATGAAAAACTGTTTTTT. It encodes CASSWQTNEKLFF.

The rearrangement uses TRBV19 and TRBJ2-4; TRBD2 matches 8 bases. The CDR3 extends over 15 amino acids. Germline CDR1 reads LNHDA; CDR2 reads SQIVND (reference sequence). Losses at the gene ends were 7 bases for V and 1 base for J; bases not matched to a gene: 6. CDR3 region: CASTPLAGAKNIQYF. In nucleotides, the CDR3 is TGTGCCAGTACCCCCCTAGCGGGTGCCAAAAACATTCAGTACTTC. The full variable domain, completed using reference TRBV19 and TRBJ2-4, is DGGITQSPKYLFRKEGQNVTLSCEQNLNHDAMYWYRQDPGQGLRLIYYSQIVNDFQKGDIAEGYSVSREKKESFPLTVTSAQKNPTAFYLCASTPLAGAKNIQYFGAGTRLSVL.

The V and J genes are TRBV12-3 or TRBV12-4 and TRBJ2-7, with TRBD2 identical over 9 bases. The CDR3 has 12 residues. V lost 4 bases to trimming and J lost 6 bases; unmatched junction nucleotides: 1. DNA of the CDR3: TGTGCCAGCAGTTCGGGACTAGCCGAGCAGTACTTC. Its translation: CASSSGLAEQYF.

The genes are TRBV5-1 and TRBJ2-2; TRBD1 or TRBD2 may be the D gene (5 bases each). The V gene's germline CDR1 is SGHRS and CDR2 YFSETQ. V was shortened by 3 bases and J by 7 bases, with 16 bases between the two germline ends. This CDR3 spans 15 amino acids. The CDR3 sequence: CASSSPRVRGGELFF. In DNA form, the CDR3 reads TGCGCCAGCAGCTCTCCCCGGGTGAGGGGCGGGGAGCTGTTTTTT.

The chain links TRBV2 to TRBJ2-1; D tentatively fits TRBD1 or TRBD2 (6 bases each). The germline V and J ends were trimmed by 11 bases and 1 base, with 15 bases remaining between them. Germline CDR1 reads SNHLY; CDR2 reads FYNNEI. The CDR3 is made up of 14 amino acids. The CDR3 reads CARERGRSYNEQFF. In nucleotides, the CDR3 is TGTGCCCGCGAGAGGGGGAGGTCCTACAATGAGCAGTTCTTC. The whole variable domain, filled in from reference TRBV2 and TRBJ2-1, reads EPEVTQTPSHQVTQMGQEVILRCVPISNHLYFYWYRQILGQKVEFLVSFYNNEISEKSEIFDDQFSVERPDGSNFTLKIRSTKLEDSAMYFCARERGRSYNEQFFGPGTRLTVL.

The rearrangement links TRBV7-9 to TRBJ1-6; D is undetermined. Germline CDR1 and CDR2: SEHNR and FQNEAQ (reference sequence). Trimming stripped 1 base from V and 10 bases from J, with 11 bases between. The CDR3 is 14 amino acids. The CDR3 region has the DNA TGTGCCAGCAGCTTAGTAATTAAGGACTCACCCCTCCACTTT. The encoded protein is CASSLVIKDSPLHF.

The chain has TRBV5-1 and TRBJ2-6; D remains unclear. Germline values: CDR1 SGHRS, CDR2 YFSETQ. This CDR3 region has 15 residues. V was shortened by 4 bases and J by 2 bases, with 10 bases between the two germline ends. CDR3 sequence (DNA): TGCGCCAGCAGCCCTCCTGCTACTGGGGCCAACGTCCTGACTTTC. It specifies CASSPPATGANVLTF.

The chain joins TRBV20-1 to TRBJ2-7; either TRBD1 or TRBD2 may fit D (5 bases each). CDR3 size: 11 residues. Germline values: CDR1 DFQATT, CDR2 SNEGSKA (reference sequence). This CDR3 is CSWDGGTQQYF. As DNA, the CDR3 is TGCAGCTGGGACGGCGGTACGCAGCAGTACTTC.

The chain employs TRBV5-4 and TRBJ2-1; 9 positions match TRBD1. The V gene's germline CDR1 is SGHNT and CDR2 YYREEE (reference sequence). This CDR3 has 12 residues. The CDR3 spells CGVGTGNNEQFF. The DNA for the CDR3 is TGTGGGGTCGGGACAGGGAACAATGAGCAGTTCTTC.